This is a list of T cell receptor beta chains from one sample in a study of neurological immune-mediated disorders. MiXCR, applied by TCRdb to the 5' RACE reads, yields one record per CDR3 protein. Found here are about 19,000 distinct CDR3 sequences, 2% to 3% of them singletons; the top ten hold 4.5% to 6%. Sample: PBMCs. The receptor source for this set is a woman aged 18-29 years with multiple sclerosis. Both conserved end residues are part of each CDR3. D genes are given only for firm matches. A clone size is listed for some rows: how often the clone was seen (once, few, many), or a class if it is expanded.

clone size | J gene | D gene | V gene | CDR3 DNA | CDR3 protein
- | TRBJ1-2 | - | TRBV15 | TGTGCCACCAGCACAATCACGGGCGGCTACACCTTC | CATSTITGGYTF
many | TRBJ1-5 | TRBD1 | TRBV11-2 | TGTGCCAGCAGACGGACAGGGGTCGGCAATCAGCCCCAGCATTTT | CASRRTGVGNQPQHF
many | TRBJ2-3 | - | TRBV20-1 | TGCAGTGCTAGTGGGGGGACCACAGATACGCAGTATTTT | CSASGGTTDTQYF
many | TRBJ1-4 | - | TRBV20-1 | TGCAGTGCTAGAGATCGGGGCGGGCTAGGGAAACTGTTTTTT | CSARDRGGLGKLFF
few | TRBJ2-1 | TRBD1 | TRBV5-5 | TGTGCCAGCAGCTCAACAGAGACAGGGAGATCCTACAATGAGCAGTTCTTC | CASSSTETGRSYNEQFF
many | TRBJ2-2 | TRBD2 | TRBV2 | TGTGCCAGCAGTGAATGGACTAGTGCCACCGGGGAGCTGTTTTTT | CASSEWTSATGELFF
many | TRBJ2-5 | - | TRBV20-1 | TGCAGTGCTAGAGAGGAGACCCAGTACTTC | CSAREETQYF
many | TRBJ2-3 | - | TRBV20-1 | TGCAGTGCTAGTAATACGCAGTATTTT | CSASNTQYF
many | TRBJ2-5 | TRBD2 | TRBV7-2 | TGTGCCAGCAGCCCGGGACTAGCGGGTGAGACCCAGTACTTC | CASSPGLAGETQYF
many | TRBJ2-1 | TRBD2 | TRBV20-1 | TGCAGTGCCCAAGTCCCTAGCGGGGGCCACAATGAGCAGTTCTTC | CSAQVPSGGHNEQFF
many | TRBJ1-1 | TRBD1 | TRBV6-6 | TGTGCCAGCAGTTACACCGGGACAGGGGCGAGAATAGAAGCTTTCTTT | CASSYTGTGARIEAFF
many | TRBJ1-6 | - | TRBV12-3/TRBV12-4 | TGTGCCAGCAGTCGGCGGGGATCACCCCTCCACTTT | CASSRRGSPLHF
many | TRBJ1-3 | - | TRBV6-6 | TGTGCCAGCAGCTTTCCCCCGGGGTCTGGAAACACCATATATTTT | CASSFPPGSGNTIYF
many | TRBJ2-1 | - | TRBV7-8 | TGTGCCAGCGGACCTATAACCGCCGCATACAATGAGCAGTTCTTC | CASGPITAAYNEQFF
many | TRBJ2-1 | TRBD1 | TRBV14 | TGTGCCAGCAGCCAAGCACAGGGGAATGAGCAGTTCTTC | CASSQAQGNEQFF
many | TRBJ2-7 | - | TRBV12-3/TRBV12-4 | TGTGCCAGCAGTTTAGACAGTGCCTACGAGCAGTACTTC | CASSLDSAYEQYF
many | TRBJ2-1 | TRBD1 | TRBV5-1 | TGCGCCAGCAGCTGGGACAGCCGGAAAAAGAGCTCCTACAATGAGCAGTTCTTC | CASSWDSRKKSSYNEQFF
many | TRBJ2-5 | - | TRBV10-3 | TGTGCCATCAGTGACGCTCGGGCCCAGTACTTC | CAISDARAQYF
many | TRBJ2-5 | - | TRBV12-5 | TGTGCTAGTGGTTTGGAGCCCCAGACCCAGTACTTC | CASGLEPQTQYF
medium-sized | TRBJ2-5 | TRBD2 | TRBV20-1 | TGCAGTGCACCCGGGACTAGACTCCGAGAGACCCAGTACTTC | CSAPGTRLRETQYF
many | TRBJ2-3 | - | TRBV5-1 | TGCGCCAGCGCTACTTCACTGCTCACAGATACGCAGTATTTT | CASATSLLTDTQYF
many | TRBJ1-1 | - | TRBV29-1 | TGCAGCGTTGAAGAAGGGAACACTGAAGCTTTCTTT | CSVEEGNTEAFF
many | TRBJ2-3 | TRBD2 | TRBV12-3/TRBV12-4 | TGTGCCAGCAGTCGTAGCGGGAGTTTTAGCGCAGATACGCAGTATTTT | CASSRSGSFSADTQYF
many | TRBJ2-5 | TRBD2 | TRBV20-1 | TGCAGTGCTGATAGCGGGAGGGCCGGGGAGACCCAGTACTTC | CSADSGRAGETQYF
many | TRBJ2-7 | - | TRBV9 | TGTGCCAGCAGCGTAGCAGGGGAGTCCTACGAGCAGTACTTC | CASSVAGESYEQYF
many | TRBJ2-1 | - | TRBV20-1 | TGCAGTGCCGCTAGCTCCTACAATGAGCAGTTCTTC | CSAASSYNEQFF
many | TRBJ2-2 | - | TRBV20-1 | TGCAGTGCTAGAGATGCAGGGACGGGGAACACCGGGGAGCTGTTTTTT | CSARDAGTGNTGELFF
many | TRBJ2-1 | - | TRBV20-1 | TGCAGTGCTACCGACTATTCAAGCTCCTACAATGAGCAGTTCTTC | CSATDYSSSYNEQFF
many | TRBJ1-2 | TRBD1 | TRBV12-3/TRBV12-4 | TGTGCCAGCAGTCGCAGGGGGGACGTTGGCTACACCTTC | CASSRRGDVGYTF
many | TRBJ2-1 | - | TRBV7-9 | TGCGCCAGCAGCTTTTTCCATGGGTCCGGCAGGGAGCAGTTCTTC | CASSFFHGSGREQFF
- | TRBJ2-1 | TRBD2 | TRBV11-3 | TGTGCCAGCAGCTCCCAGGCGGGGGGGAACTACAATGAGCAGTTCTTC | CASSSQAGGNYNEQFF
medium-sized | TRBJ1-2 | - | TRBV12-3/TRBV12-4 | TGTGCCAGCAGGGCCGGTGGGCCAGGCTATGGCTACACCTTC | CASRAGGPGYGYTF
medium-sized | TRBJ1-2 | - | TRBV7-9 | TGTGCCAGCAGCCGACAGTATGGCTACACCTTC | CASSRQYGYTF
many | TRBJ2-1 | - | TRBV3-1 | TGTGCCAGCAGCCAAGCACATCCGGATGAGCAGTTCTTC | CASSQAHPDEQFF
many | TRBJ1-1 | TRBD1 | TRBV7-3 | TGTGCCAGCAGCTATAGACAGGGCGCTGAAGCTTTCTTT | CASSYRQGAEAFF
many | TRBJ1-1 | - | TRBV4-2 | TGTGCCAGCAGCCAGCCTAATTCGGGCACTGAAGCTTTCTTT | CASSQPNSGTEAFF
once | TRBJ1-2 | - | TRBV11-3 | TGTGCCAGCAGCTTAGATGACAGGAACTATGGCTACACCTTC | CASSLDDRNYGYTF
many | TRBJ1-4 | - | TRBV20-1 | TGCAGTGCTAGATGGGGCGGGGATGGGGGAAAACTGTTTTTT | CSARWGGDGGKLFF
many | TRBJ1-6 | - | TRBV7-3 | TGTGCCAGCAGCTTAAAGGGGATTGGGGATTCACCCCTCCACTTT | CASSLKGIGDSPLHF
many | TRBJ2-3 | - | TRBV20-1 | TGCAGTGCTAGATGGACAAAAAGAGGTTCGGGTACGCAGTATTTT | CSARWTKRGSGTQYF
many | TRBJ1-1 | - | TRBV3-1 | TGTGCCAGCAGCCAAGGACGGGGGAACACTGAAGCTTTCTTT | CASSQGRGNTEAFF
many | TRBJ2-2 | - | TRBV6-5 | TGTGCCAGCTTCCGGACAGCGAACACCGGGGAGCTGTTTTTT | CASFRTANTGELFF
many | TRBJ2-3 | TRBD1 | TRBV20-1 | TGCAGTGCTAGAGAACGGACAGGGAGTGTGGATACGCAGTATTTT | CSARERTGSVDTQYF
many | TRBJ2-5 | TRBD1 | TRBV9 | TGTGCCAGCAGCGGCTGGGACAGCCAAGAGACCCAGTACTTC | CASSGWDSQETQYF
few | TRBJ1-2 | - | TRBV20-1 | TGCAGTGCTAGGTCAAACCGGGGGGCTTCTGGCTACACCTTC | CSARSNRGASGYTF
many | TRBJ2-1 | - | TRBV3-1 | TGTGCCAGCAGCCCAGGACGCGTGGGGAGTGAGCAGTTCTTC | CASSPGRVGSEQFF
many | TRBJ2-5 | - | TRBV20-1 | TGCAGTTCTAACCCGGGGACCCAATTGGGGGAGACCCAGTACTTC | CSSNPGTQLGETQYF
many | TRBJ2-5 | TRBD1 | TRBV29-1 | TGCAGCGTCGTACCCCCGGGACAGGGAAAGAGAGAGACCCAGTACTTC | CSVVPPGQGKRETQYF
many | TRBJ2-1 | - | TRBV29-1 | TGCAGCGTTGGAGGAATAGCCTACAATGAGCAGTTCTTC | CSVGGIAYNEQFF
many | TRBJ2-2 | - | TRBV5-1 | TGCGCCAGCAGCGAGGGAATCCCGAACACCGGGGAGCTGTTTTTT | CASSEGIPNTGELFF
medium-sized | TRBJ2-5 | - | TRBV2 | TGTGCCAGCAGTGCCGGGACCAGTGGAGAGACCCAGTACTTC | CASSAGTSGETQYF
many | TRBJ2-3 | TRBD1 | TRBV7-2 | TGTGCCAGCAGCATACGGACAGGGCGAATTACGCAGTATTTT | CASSIRTGRITQYF
many | TRBJ2-5 | - | TRBV9 | TGTGCCAGCAGCGTAGGGGGGGGCTCAGGAGAGACCCAGTACTTC | CASSVGGGSGETQYF
many | TRBJ2-4 | TRBD1 | TRBV5-1 | TGCGCCAGCAGCGTGGGACAGAACAAAAACATTCAGTACTTC | CASSVGQNKNIQYF